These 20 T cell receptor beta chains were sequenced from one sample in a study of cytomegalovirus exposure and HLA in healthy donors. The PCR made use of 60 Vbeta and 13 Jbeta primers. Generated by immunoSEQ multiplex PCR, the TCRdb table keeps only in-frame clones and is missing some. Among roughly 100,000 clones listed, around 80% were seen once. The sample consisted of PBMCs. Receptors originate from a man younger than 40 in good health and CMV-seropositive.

The CDR3 sequence is CASSLTRLARDTQYF. DNA of the CDR3: TGCGCCAGCAGCTTGACCAGACTAGCACGAGATACGCAGTATTTT. The rearrangement joins TRBV5-1 to TRBJ2-3, with 7 positions matching TRBD2. Germline trimming cut 1 base from V and 5 bases from J; bases unmatched to any gene: 7. The CDR3 is made up of 15 amino acids. CDR1 is SGHRS, CDR2 YFSETQ, per germline.

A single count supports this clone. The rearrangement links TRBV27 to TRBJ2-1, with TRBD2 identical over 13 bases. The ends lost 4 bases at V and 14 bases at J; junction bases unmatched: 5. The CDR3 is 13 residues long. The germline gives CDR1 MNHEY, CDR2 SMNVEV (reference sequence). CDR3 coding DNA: TGTGCCAGCAGTTCCGGACTAGCGGGGGCGGAGTTCTTC. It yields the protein CASSSGLAGAEFF.

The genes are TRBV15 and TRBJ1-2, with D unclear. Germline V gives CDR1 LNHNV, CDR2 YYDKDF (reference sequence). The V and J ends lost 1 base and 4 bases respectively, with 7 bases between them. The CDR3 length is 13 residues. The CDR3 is CATSRGSGYGYTF. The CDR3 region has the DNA TGTGCCACCAGCAGAGGGTCCGGCTATGGCTACACCTTC.

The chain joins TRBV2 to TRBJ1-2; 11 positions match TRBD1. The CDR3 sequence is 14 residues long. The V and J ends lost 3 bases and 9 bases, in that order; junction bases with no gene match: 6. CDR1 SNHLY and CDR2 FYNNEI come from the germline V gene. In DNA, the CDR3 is TGTGCCAGCAGTGACCCCGGACAGGGGGCGAGCTACACCTTC. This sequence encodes CASSDPGQGASYTF.

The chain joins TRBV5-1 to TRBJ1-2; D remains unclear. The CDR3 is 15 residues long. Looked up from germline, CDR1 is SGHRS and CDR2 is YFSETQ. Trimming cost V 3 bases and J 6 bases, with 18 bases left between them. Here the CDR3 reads CASSSQEGKYDGYTF. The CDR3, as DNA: TGCGCCAGCAGCTCACAAGAGGGCAAATACGATGGCTACACCTTC.

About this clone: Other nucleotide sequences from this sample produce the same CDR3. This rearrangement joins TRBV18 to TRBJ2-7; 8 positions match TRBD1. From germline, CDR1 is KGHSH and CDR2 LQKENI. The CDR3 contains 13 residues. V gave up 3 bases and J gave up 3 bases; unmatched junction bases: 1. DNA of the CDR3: TGTGCCAGCTCACCCGGGACAGGCTACGAGCAGTACTTC. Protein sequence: CASSPGTGYEQYF. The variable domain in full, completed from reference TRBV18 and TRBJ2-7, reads NAGVMQNPRHLVRRRGQEARLRCSPMKGHSHVYWYRQLPEEGLKFMVYLQKENIIDESGMPKERFSAEFPKEGPSILRIQQVVRGDSAAYFCASSPGTGYEQYFGPGTRLTVT.

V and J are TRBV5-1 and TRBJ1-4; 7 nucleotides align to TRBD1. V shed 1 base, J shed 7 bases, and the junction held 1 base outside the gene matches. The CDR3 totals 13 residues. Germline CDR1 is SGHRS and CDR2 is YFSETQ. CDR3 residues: CASSLRTGEKLFF. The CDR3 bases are TGCGCCAGCAGCTTGAGGACAGGTGAAAAACTGTTTTTT.

In nucleotides, the CDR3 is TGTGCCGGCCTAGGAGGGGCGCCGGGGAACACTGAAGCTTTCTTT. This gives the protein CAGLGGAPGNTEAFF. The chain has TRBV6-1 and TRBJ1-1, with D possibly being TRBD1 (5 bases). V shed 11 bases and J shed 1 base, with 20 bases lying between them. The CDR3 runs to 15 residues. Germline values: CDR1 MNHNS, CDR2 SASEGT.

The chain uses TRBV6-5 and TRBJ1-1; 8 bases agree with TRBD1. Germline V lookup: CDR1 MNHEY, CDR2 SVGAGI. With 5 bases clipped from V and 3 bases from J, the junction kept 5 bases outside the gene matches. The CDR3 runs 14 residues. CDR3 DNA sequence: TGTGCCAGCAGTCGGCAGGGGGCTGACACTGAAGCTTTCTTT. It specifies CASSRQGADTEAFF.

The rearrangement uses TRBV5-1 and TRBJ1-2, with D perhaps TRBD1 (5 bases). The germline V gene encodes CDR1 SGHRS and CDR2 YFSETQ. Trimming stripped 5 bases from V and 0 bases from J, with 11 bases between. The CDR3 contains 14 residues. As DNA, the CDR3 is TGCGCCAGCAGGGCCGACAGCTCTAACTATGGCTACACCTTC. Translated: CASRADSSNYGYTF.

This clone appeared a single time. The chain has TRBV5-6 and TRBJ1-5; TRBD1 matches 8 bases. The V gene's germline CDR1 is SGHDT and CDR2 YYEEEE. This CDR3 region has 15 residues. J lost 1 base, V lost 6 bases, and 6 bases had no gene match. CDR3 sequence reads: CASNSRQGSNQPQHF. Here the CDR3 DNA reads TGTGCCAGCAACAGCCGACAGGGGAGCAATCAGCCCCAGCATTTT.

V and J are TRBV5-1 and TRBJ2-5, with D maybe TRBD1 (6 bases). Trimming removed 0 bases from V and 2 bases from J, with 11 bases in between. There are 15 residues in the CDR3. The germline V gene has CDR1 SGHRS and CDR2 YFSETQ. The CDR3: CASSLGGTNQETQYF. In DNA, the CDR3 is TGCGCCAGCAGCTTGGGGGGGACAAATCAAGAGACCCAGTACTTC.

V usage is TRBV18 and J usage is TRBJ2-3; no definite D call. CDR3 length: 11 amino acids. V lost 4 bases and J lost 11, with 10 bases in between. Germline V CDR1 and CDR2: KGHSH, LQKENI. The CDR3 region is CASSQEYGQYF. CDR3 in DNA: TGTGCCAGCTCACAAGAGTACGGGCAGTATTTT.

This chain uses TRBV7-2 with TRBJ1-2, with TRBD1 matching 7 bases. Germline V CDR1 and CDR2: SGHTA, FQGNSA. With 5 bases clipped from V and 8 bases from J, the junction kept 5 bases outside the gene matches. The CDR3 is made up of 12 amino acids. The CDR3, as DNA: TGTGCCAGCAGCCCACAGGGGAGAGGCTACACCTTC. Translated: CASSPQGRGYTF.

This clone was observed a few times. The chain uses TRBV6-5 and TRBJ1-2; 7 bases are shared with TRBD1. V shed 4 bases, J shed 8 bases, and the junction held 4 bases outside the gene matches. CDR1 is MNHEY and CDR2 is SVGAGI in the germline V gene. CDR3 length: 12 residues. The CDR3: CASSSRDRGYTF. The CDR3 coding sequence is TGTGCCAGCAGTTCGCGGGACAGAGGCTACACCTTC.

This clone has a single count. CDR3 protein: CASSVARQETQYF. The CDR3 DNA reads TGTGCCAGCAGCGTAGCCCGTCAGGAGACCCAGTACTTC. The genes are TRBV9 and TRBJ2-5; D is uncertain. CDR3 length: 13 amino acids. The germline gives CDR1 SGDLS, CDR2 YYNGEE. V was clipped by 0 bases and J by 5 bases, with 8 bases between them.

CDR3 nucleotide sequence: TGTGCCAGCAGGGGGAGCGGGGGGTATCACAATGAGCAGTTCTTC. This translates into CASRGSGGYHNEQFF. The chain joins TRBV6-5 to TRBJ2-1, with TRBD2 matching 9 bases. Trimming removed 6 bases from V and 5 bases from J; junction bases left unmatched: 8. The CDR3 is 15 amino acids. Germline V CDR1 and CDR2: MNHEY, SVGAGI.

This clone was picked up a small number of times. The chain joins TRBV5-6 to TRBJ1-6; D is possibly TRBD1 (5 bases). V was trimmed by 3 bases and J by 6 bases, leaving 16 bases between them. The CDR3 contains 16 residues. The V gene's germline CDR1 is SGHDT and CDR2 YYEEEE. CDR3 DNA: TGTGCCAGCAGCTCGTTGACAGTGTCTGCTAATTCACCCCTCCACTTT. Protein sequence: CASSSLTVSANSPLHF. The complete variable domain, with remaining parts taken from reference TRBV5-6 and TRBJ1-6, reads DAGVTQSPTHLIKTRGQQVTLRCSPKSGHDTVSWYQQALGQGPQFIFQYYEEEERQRGNFPDRFSGHQFPNYSSELNVNALLLGDSALYLCASSSLTVSANSPLHFGNGTRLTVT.

This chain's CDR3 is CASSWGPHRAGTGELFF. CDR3 bases: TGTGCCAGCAGCTGGGGACCCCACAGGGCGGGCACCGGGGAGCTGTTTTTT. The chain recombines TRBV5-8 with TRBJ2-2; D perhaps matches TRBD1 (6 bases). V lost 3 bases and J 4 bases, leaving 19 bases between the germline ends. Germline CDR1 is SGHTS and CDR2 is YDEGEE. This CDR3 contains 17 residues.

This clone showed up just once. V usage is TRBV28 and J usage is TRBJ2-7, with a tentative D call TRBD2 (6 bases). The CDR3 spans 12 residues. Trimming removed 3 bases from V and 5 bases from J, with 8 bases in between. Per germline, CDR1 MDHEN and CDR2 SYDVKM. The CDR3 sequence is CASSFRGNEQYF. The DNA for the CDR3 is TGTGCCAGCAGTTTTCGGGGGAACGAGCAGTACTTC.